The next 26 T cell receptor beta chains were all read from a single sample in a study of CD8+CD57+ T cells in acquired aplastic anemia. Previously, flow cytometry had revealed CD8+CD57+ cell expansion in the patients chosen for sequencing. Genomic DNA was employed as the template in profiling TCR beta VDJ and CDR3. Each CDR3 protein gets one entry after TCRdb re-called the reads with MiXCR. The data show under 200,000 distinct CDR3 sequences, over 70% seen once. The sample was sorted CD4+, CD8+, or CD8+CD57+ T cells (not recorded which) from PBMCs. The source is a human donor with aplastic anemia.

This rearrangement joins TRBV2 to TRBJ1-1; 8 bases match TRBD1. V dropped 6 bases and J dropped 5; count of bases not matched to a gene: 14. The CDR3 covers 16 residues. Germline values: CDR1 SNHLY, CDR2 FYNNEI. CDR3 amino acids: CASSLGSQGVGTEAFF. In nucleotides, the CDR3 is TGTGCCAGCAGCCTAGGGTCACAGGGGGTAGGAACTGAAGCTTTCTTT.

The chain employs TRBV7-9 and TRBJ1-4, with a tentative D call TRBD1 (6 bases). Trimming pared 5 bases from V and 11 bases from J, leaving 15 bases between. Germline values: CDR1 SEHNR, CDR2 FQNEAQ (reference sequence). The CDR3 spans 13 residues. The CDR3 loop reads CASSRDTSFKLFF. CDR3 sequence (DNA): TGTGCCAGCAGCCGGGACACCAGCTTTAAACTGTTTTTT.

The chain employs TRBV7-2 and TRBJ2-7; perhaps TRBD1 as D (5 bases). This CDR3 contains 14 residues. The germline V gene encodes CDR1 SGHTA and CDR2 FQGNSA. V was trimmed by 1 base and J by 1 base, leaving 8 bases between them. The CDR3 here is CASSLDQGSYEQYF. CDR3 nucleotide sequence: TGTGCCAGCAGCTTAGACCAGGGATCCTACGAGCAGTACTTC.

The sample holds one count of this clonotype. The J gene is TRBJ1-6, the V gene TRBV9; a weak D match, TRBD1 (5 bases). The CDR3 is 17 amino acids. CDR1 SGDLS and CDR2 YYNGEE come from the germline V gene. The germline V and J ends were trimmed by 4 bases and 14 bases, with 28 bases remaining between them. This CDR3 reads CASSLSPGTPPLRSLHF. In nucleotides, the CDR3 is TGTGCCAGCAGCCTATCCCCCGGGACGCCTCCTTTGCGATCCCTCCACTTT.

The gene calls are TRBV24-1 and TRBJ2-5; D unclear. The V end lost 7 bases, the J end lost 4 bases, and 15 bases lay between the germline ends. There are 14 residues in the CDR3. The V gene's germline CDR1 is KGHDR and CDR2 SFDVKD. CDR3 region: CATSAGIRAETQYF. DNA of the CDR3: TGTGCCACCAGCGCTGGGATCCGTGCAGAGACCCAGTACTTC.

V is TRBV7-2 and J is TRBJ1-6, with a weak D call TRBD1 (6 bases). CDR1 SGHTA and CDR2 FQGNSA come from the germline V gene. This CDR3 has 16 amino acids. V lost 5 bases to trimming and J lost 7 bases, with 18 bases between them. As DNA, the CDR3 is TGTGCCAGCAGCACTCGAACTAGGGGGAGGAATTCACCCCTCCACTTT. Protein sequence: CASSTRTRGRNSPLHF. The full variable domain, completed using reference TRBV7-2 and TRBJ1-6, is GAGVSQSPSNKVTEKGKDVELRCDPISGHTALYWYRQSLGQGLEFLIYFQGNSAPDKSGLPSDRFSAERTGGSVSTLTIQRTQQEDSAVYLCASSTRTRGRNSPLHFGNGTRLTVT.

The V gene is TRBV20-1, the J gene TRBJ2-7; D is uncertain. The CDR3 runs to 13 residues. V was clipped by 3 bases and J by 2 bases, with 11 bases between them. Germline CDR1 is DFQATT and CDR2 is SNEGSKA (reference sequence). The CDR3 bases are TGCAGTGCTAGGAGTACAGTTACCTACGAGCAGTACTTC. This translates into CSARSTVTYEQYF.

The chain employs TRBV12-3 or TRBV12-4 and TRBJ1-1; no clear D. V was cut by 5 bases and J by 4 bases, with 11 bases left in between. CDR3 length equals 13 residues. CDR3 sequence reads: CASSLGWTTEAFF. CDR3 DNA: TGTGCCAGCAGTCTGGGATGGACCACTGAAGCTTTCTTT.

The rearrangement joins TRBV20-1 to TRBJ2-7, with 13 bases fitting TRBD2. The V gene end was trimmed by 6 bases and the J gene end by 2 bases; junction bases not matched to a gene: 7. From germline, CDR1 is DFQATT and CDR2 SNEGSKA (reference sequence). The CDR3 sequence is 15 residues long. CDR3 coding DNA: TGCAGTGCAAACGGACTAGCGGGAGAACCCTACGAGCAGTACTTC. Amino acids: CSANGLAGEPYEQYF.

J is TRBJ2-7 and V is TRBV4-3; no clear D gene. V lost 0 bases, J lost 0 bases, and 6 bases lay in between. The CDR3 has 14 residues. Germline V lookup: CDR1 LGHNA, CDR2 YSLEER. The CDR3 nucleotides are TGCGCCAGCAGCCAAGAGACTCCCTCCTACGAGCAGTACTTC. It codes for CASSQETPSYEQYF.

The CDR3 DNA follows: TGTGCCAGCAGCTTTCAGTCGGCGGTGGGCACAGATACGCAGTATTTT. This gives the protein CASSFQSAVGTDTQYF. This chain uses TRBV7-8 with TRBJ2-3; D unresolved. Germline CDR1 is SGHVS and CDR2 is FQNEAQ. Trimming took off 3 bases at V and 1 base at J, with 14 bases between the two ends. This CDR3 is built from 16 residues.

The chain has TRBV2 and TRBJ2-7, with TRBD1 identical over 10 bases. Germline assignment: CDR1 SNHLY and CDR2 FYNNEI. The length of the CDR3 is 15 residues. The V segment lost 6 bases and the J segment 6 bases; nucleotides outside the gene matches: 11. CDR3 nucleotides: TGTGCCAGCAGCTTAGAGGCGACAGGGGGCCGCGAGCAGTACTTC. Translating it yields CASSLEATGGREQYF. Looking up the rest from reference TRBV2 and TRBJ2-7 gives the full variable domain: EPEVTQTPSHQVTQMGQEVILRCVPISNHLYFYWYRQILGQKVEFLVSFYNNEISEKSEIFDDQFSVERPDGSNFTLKIRSTKLEDSAMYFCASSLEATGGREQYFGPGTRLTVT.

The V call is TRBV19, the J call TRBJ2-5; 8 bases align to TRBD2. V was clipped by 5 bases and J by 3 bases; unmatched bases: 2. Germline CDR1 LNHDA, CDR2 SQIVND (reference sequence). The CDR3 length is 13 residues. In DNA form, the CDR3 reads TGTGCCAGTAGTCGGGGACTAGAAGAGACCCAGTACTTC. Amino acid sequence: CASSRGLEETQYF. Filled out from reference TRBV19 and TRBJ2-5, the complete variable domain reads DGGITQSPKYLFRKEGQNVTLSCEQNLNHDAMYWYRQDPGQGLRLIYYSQIVNDFQKGDIAEGYSVSREKKESFPLTVTSAQKNPTAFYLCASSRGLEETQYFGPGTRLLVL.

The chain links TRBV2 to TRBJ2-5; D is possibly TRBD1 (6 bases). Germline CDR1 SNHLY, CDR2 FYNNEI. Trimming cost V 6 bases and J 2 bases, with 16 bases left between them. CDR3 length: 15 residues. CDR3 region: CASRRRWDMQETQYF. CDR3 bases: TGTGCCAGCAGGCGCCGATGGGACATGCAAGAGACCCAGTACTTC.

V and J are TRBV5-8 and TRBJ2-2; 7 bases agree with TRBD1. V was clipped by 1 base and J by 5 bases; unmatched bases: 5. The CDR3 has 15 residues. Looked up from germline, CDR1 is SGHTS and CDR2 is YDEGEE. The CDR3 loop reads CASSLTGALTGELFF. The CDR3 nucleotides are TGTGCCAGCAGCTTGACAGGGGCCTTAACCGGGGAGCTGTTTTTT.

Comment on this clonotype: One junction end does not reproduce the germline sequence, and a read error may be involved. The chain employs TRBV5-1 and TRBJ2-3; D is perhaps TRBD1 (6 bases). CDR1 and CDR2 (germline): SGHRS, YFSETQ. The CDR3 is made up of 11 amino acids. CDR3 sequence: CASSLGDKEYF. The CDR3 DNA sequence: TGTGCCAGCAGCTTGGGGGACAAGGAGTATTTT.

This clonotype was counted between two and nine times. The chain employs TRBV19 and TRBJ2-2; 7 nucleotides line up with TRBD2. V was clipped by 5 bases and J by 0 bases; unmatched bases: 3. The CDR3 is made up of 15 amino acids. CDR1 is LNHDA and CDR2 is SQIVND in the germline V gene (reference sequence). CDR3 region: CASSGGGTNTGELFF. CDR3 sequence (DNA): TGTGCCAGTAGTGGGGGAGGGACGAACACCGGGGAGCTGTTTTTT.

For the CDR3, the DNA is TGTGCCAGCAGTGCTGACAGGGGACGGCAGTTCTTC. The encoded protein is CASSADRGRQFF. V is TRBV25-1 and J is TRBJ2-1, with TRBD1 matching over 8 bases. The CDR3 consists of 12 residues. Trimming cost V 4 bases and J 12 bases; bases outside gene matches: 5. The germline CDR1 and CDR2 sequences are MGHDK and SYGVNS.

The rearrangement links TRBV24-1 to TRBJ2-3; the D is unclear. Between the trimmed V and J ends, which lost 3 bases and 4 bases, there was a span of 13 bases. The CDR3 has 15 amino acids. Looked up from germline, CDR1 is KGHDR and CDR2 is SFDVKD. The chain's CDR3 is CATSDLSTFPDTQYF. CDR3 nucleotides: TGTGCCACCAGTGATCTAAGCACCTTCCCAGATACGCAGTATTTT.

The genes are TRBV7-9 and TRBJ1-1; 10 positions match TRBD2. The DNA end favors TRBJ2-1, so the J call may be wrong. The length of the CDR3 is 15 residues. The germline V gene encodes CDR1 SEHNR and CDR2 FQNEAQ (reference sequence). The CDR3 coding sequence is TGTGCCAGCACCGTACTAGCGGGATATGGGGATGAGCAGTTCTTC. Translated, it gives CASTVLAGYGDEQFF.

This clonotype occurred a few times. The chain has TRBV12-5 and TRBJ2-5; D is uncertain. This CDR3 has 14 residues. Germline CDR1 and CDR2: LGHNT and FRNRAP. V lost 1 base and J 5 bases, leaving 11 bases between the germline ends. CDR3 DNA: TGTGCTAGTGGTTTGGGTGGGGTCCGGGAGACCCAGTACTTC. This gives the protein CASGLGGVRETQYF.

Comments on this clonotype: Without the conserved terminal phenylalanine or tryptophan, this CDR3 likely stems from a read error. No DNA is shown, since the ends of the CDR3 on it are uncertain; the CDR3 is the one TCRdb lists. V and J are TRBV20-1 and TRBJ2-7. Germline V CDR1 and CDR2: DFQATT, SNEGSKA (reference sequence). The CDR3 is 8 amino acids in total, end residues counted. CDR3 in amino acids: CSARGGYD.

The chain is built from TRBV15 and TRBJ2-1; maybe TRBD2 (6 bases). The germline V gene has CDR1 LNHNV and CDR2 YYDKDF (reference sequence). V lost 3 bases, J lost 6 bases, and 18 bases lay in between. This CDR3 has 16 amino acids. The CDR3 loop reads CATSSSRSGDRNEQFF. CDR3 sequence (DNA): TGTGCCACCAGCAGCTCCAGGTCGGGAGACCGCAATGAGCAGTTCTTC. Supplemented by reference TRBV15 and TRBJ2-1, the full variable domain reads DAMVIQNPRYQVTQFGKPVTLSCSQTLNHNVMYWYQQKSSQAPKLLFHYYDKDFNNEADTPDNFQSRRPNTSFCFLDIRSPGLGDTAMYLCATSSSRSGDRNEQFFGPGTRLTVL.

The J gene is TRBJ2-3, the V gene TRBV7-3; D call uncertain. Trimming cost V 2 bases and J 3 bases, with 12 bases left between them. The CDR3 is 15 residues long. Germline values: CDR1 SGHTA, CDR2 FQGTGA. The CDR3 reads CASSLVLGPTDTQYF. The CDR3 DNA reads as TGTGCCAGCAGCTTAGTCTTAGGCCCAACAGATACGCAGTATTTT.

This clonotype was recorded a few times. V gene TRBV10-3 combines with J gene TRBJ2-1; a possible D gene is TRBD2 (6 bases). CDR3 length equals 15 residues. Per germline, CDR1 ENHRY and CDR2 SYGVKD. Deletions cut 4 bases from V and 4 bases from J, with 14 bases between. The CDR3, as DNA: TGTGCCATCAGTGGCGGGGCGGGACGGTACAATGAGCAGTTCTTC. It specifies CAISGGAGRYNEQFF.

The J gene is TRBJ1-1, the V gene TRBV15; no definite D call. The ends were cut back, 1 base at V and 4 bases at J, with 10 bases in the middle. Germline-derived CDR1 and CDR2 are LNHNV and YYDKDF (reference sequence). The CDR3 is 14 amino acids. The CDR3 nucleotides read TGTGCCACCAGCAGAGTGGTTGGGAGCACTGAAGCTTTCTTT. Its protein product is CATSRVVGSTEAFF.